The clone carrying this T cell receptor (beta chain) has just a few counts. The entry originates in a study of CD8 T cells in Susac syndrome. Germline V CDR1 and CDR2: SGHTA, FQGNSA. V was shortened by 1 base and J by 3 bases, with 10 bases between the two germline ends. CDR3 length: 15 residues. Random hexamers were used to reverse transcribe the RNA input (0.5 to 1 ug). TCRdb reanalysed the immunoSEQ multiplex PCR reads using MiXCR and keeps one entry per CDR3 protein. The sample yields about 160,000 distinct CDR3 sequences, 92% seen once. High-throughput TCR beta sequencing covered peripheral CD8+ and CD4+ T cells.

The chain employs TRBV7-2 and TRBJ1-5, with D possibly TRBD1 on 5 matching bases. The sequence came from a human donor in good health. Sequencing input: CD4+ T cells from PBMCs. In DNA form, the CDR3 reads TGTGCCAGCAGCTTAGTTGGGGGTTCCAATCAGCCCCAGCATTTT. This translates into CASSLVGGSNQPQHF.